Listed below are T cell receptor beta chains from one sample, sequenced in a study of blood T cell repertoires in COVID-19. This table comes from immunoSEQ multiplex PCR, and its TCRdb copy is limited to in-frame clones, with some not included. The sample has about 66,000 clones, about 87% seen once. The sequencing sample was made of peripheral blood. All receptors come from a woman between 65 and 79 years old with acute or convalescent COVID-19. Both conserved end residues are part of each CDR3. The D gene is left open where the match is weak. Where a row states a size, it is once, few, many or the class of an expanded clone; other rows omit it.

D: .; J: TRBJ1-3; length: 17; size: .; V: TRBV5-1; CDR3: CASSFEGVRASGNTIYF; DNA: TGCGCCAGCAGCTTTGAAGGGGTTCGGGCCTCTGGAAACACCATATATTTT
D: .; J: TRBJ2-7; length: 12; size: .; V: TRBV5-1; CDR3: CASSLGGFEQYF; DNA: TGCGCCAGCAGCTTGGGCGGTTTCGAGCAGTACTTC
D: TRBD1; J: TRBJ1-2; length: 13; size: .; V: TRBV5-1; CDR3: CASSPGTGYGYTF; DNA: TGCGCCAGCAGCCCCGGGACAGGGTATGGCTACACCTTC
D: .; J: TRBJ1-2; length: 14; size: .; V: TRBV20-1; CDR3: CSASSGRAGYGYTF; DNA: TGCAGTGCTAGTTCGGGCAGGGCTGGCTATGGCTACACCTTC
D: .; J: TRBJ2-3; length: 16; size: .; V: TRBV15; CDR3: CATSRWRDSDTDTQYF; DNA: TGTGCCACCAGCAGATGGCGGGACTCTGACACAGATACGCAGTATTTT
D: .; J: TRBJ1-2; length: 15; size: .; V: TRBV19; CDR3: CASSTQHGGNYGYTF; DNA: TGTGCCAGTAGCACCCAGCACGGAGGTAACTATGGCTACACCTTC
D: TRBD1; J: TRBJ1-2; length: 15; size: .; V: TRBV5-1; CDR3: CASSPSDRGFYGYTF; DNA: TGCGCCAGCAGCCCATCGGACAGGGGGTTCTATGGCTACACCTTC
D: .; J: TRBJ1-2; length: 13; size: .; V: TRBV6-5; CDR3: CASSYKQFNGYTF; DNA: TGTGCCAGCAGTTACAAACAGTTCAATGGCTACACCTTC
D: .; J: TRBJ1-1; length: 11; size: once; V: TRBV25-1; CDR3: CASSSTTEAFF; DNA: TGTGCCAGCTCCAGTACCACTGAAGCTTTCTTT
D: TRBD2; J: TRBJ2-1; length: 15; size: .; V: TRBV27; CDR3: CASSSGLAGGHEQFF; DNA: TGTGCCAGCAGTTCCGGACTAGCGGGAGGTCATGAGCAGTTCTTC
D: TRBD1; J: TRBJ1-1; length: 14; size: .; V: TRBV6-5; CDR3: CASSPGQAYTEAFF; DNA: TGTGCCAGCAGTCCTGGACAGGCTTACACTGAAGCTTTCTTT
D: .; J: TRBJ2-2; length: 14; size: .; V: TRBV14; CDR3: CASSQELGAGELFF; DNA: TGTGCCAGCAGCCAAGAATTAGGGGCCGGGGAGCTGTTTTTT
D: .; J: TRBJ2-2; length: 12; size: .; V: TRBV18; CDR3: CASSRQAGELFF; DNA: TGTGCCAGCTCAAGGCAGGCGGGGGAGCTGTTTTTT
D: TRBD1; J: TRBJ1-2; length: 14; size: .; V: TRBV2; CDR3: CASRARDRSGGYTF; DNA: TGTGCCAGCAGAGCCCGGGACAGGTCAGGAGGCTACACCTTC
D: .; J: TRBJ2-7; length: 14; size: .; V: TRBV18; CDR3: CASSPGQTIYEQYF; DNA: TGTGCCAGCTCACCCGGACAGACCATCTACGAGCAGTACTTC
D: .; J: TRBJ1-5; length: 12; size: .; V: TRBV2; CDR3: CASSAGVQPQHF; DNA: TGTGCCAGCAGTGCAGGGGTTCAGCCCCAGCATTTT
D: .; J: TRBJ1-6; length: 15; size: few; V: TRBV5-1; CDR3: CASSTQTANNSPLHF; DNA: TGCGCCAGCAGCACCCAGACAGCAAATAATTCACCCCTCCACTTT
D: .; J: TRBJ1-1; length: 13; size: .; V: TRBV6-6; CDR3: CASSADYNTEAFF; DNA: TGTGCCAGCAGTGCAGACTACAACACTGAAGCTTTCTTT
D: TRBD1; J: TRBJ1-2; length: 15; size: .; V: TRBV27; CDR3: CASSFGQGVGYGYTF; DNA: TGTGCCAGCAGTTTCGGACAGGGCGTTGGGTATGGCTACACCTTC
D: TRBD1; J: TRBJ2-3; length: 16; size: .; V: TRBV7-9; CDR3: CASSRGGQDNSDTQYF; DNA: TGTGCCAGCAGCCGAGGGGGACAGGATAATTCAGATACGCAGTATTTT
D: .; J: TRBJ1-1; length: 13; size: .; V: TRBV7-2; CDR3: CASSFSKPAEAFF; DNA: TGTGCCAGCAGTTTCTCGAAGCCCGCTGAAGCTTTCTTT
D: .; J: TRBJ1-1; length: 14; size: .; V: TRBV7-9; CDR3: CASSLKPGNTEAFF; DNA: TGTGCCAGCAGCTTAAAGCCAGGCAACACTGAAGCTTTCTTT
D: .; J: TRBJ1-1; length: 13; size: .; V: TRBV7-3; CDR3: CASSYSLNTEAFF; DNA: TGTGCCAGCAGTTATTCCCTGAACACTGAAGCTTTCTTT